The text below deals with one T cell receptor beta chain. These data are taken from a study of blood T cell repertoires in COVID-19. Study context: The analysed material was cDNA or gDNA that came from T cells, B-cell-depleted T cells, or PBMCs.

The CDR3 has 14 amino acids. Trimming removed 3 bases at V and 2 bases at J, with 8 bases between. Germline CDR1 and CDR2: SGHNT and YENEEA. Authors' processing steps: Amplification from reference gene primers served as the basis for estimated nucleated cell counts. Method: immunoSEQ multiplex PCR; TCRdb's copy keeps in-frame clones and lacks some. V and J calls and clone size are given by that table; D and trimming were obtained from the DNA. Of about 190,000 clones listed, roughly 80% are singletons. The chain is built from TRBV11-3 and TRBJ1-5; no clear D. The TCR was taken from a woman in her 30s with acute or convalescent COVID-19. What was sequenced was peripheral blood. CDR3 coding DNA: TGTGCCAGCAGCTTCTTACGAGGCAATCAGCCCCAGCATTTT. The encoded protein is CASSFLRGNQPQHF. Variable domain in full (rest from reference TRBV11-3 and TRBJ1-5): EAGVVQSPRYKIIEKKQPVAFWCNPISGHNTLYWYLQNLGQGPELLIRYENEEAVDDSQLPKDRFSAERLKGVDSTLKIQPAELGDSAVYLCASSFLRGNQPQHFGDGTRLSIL.